This T cell receptor (beta chain) was documented in a study of OX40 agonist ivuxolimab in advanced cancers. Study conclusions and caveats: Part of the nonresponder group also had normalized T-cell clonal expansion that was low. Partial responders treated at 0.1-3.0 mg/kg exhibited clonal expansion among the lowest measured.

V was pared by 11 bases and J by 3 bases, with 13 bases between. CDR3 length: 12 residues. The germline V gene has CDR1 MNHEY and CDR2 SVGAGI. With regard to this clone: The antigen is unknown.

Clones were sequenced by immunoSEQ multiplex PCR, and TCRdb holds only the in-frame ones, with some missing. This table has about 77,000 clones, roughly 80% appearing once. The sequencing here drew on CD4+ or CD8+ T cells sorted from blood, taken in a trial of the OX40 agonist ivuxolimab. The source is an adult with an advanced solid tumor such as melanoma, head and neck, liver or kidney cancer. The J gene is TRBJ1-2, the V gene TRBV6-5, with a possible D match to TRBD1 (6 bases). CDR3 coding DNA: TGTGCCGGTGGGAGGGGGGACTATGGCTACACCTTC. It is translated as CAGGRGDYGYTF.